The subject of this entry is one T cell receptor beta chain. This sample was included in a study of blood T cell repertoires in COVID-19. Whole-study context: Sources were T cells, B-cell-depleted T cells, or PBMCs; the material itself was cDNA or gDNA.

The data were produced by immunoSEQ multiplex PCR, yet TCRdb's version contains in-frame clones alone and is incomplete. The repertoire includes approximately 92,000 clones, around 82% of them detected once, and 7.5% to 9.5% sits in the top ten. Trimming pared 2 bases from V and 2 bases from J, leaving 7 bases between. This CDR3 spans 13 amino acids. This TCR derives from a man over 45 who had recovered from COVID-19. The sequenced sample was peripheral blood. V is TRBV12-3 or TRBV12-4 and J is TRBJ2-7, with a tentative D call TRBD1 (5 bases). This chain's CDR3 is CASSLRQPYEQYF. In DNA, the CDR3 is TGTGCCAGCAGTTTAAGACAGCCCTACGAGCAGTACTTC.